The 10 T cell receptor beta chains presented below share a single source sample, sequenced in a study of neurological immune-mediated disorders. TCRdb used MiXCR to reprocess the 5' RACE reads, holding one entry per CDR3 protein. In the table there are tens of thousands of distinct CDR3 sequences, about 3.5% of which are singletons. Sequenced: PBMCs. Receptor source: a woman in her forties or fifties with multiple sclerosis.

This clonotype was counted ten times or more. The rearrangement uses TRBV7-2 and TRBJ2-7; unclear D gene. The V gene lost 0 bases and the J gene lost 5 bases, with 11 bases spanning the gap. This CDR3 contains 14 residues. Germline V lookup: CDR1 SGHTA, CDR2 FQGNSA. CDR3 sequence (DNA): TGTGCCAGCAGCTTAGCTGGTGTCGGCCACGAGCAGTACTTC. This sequence encodes CASSLAGVGHEQYF.

V gene TRBV6-2 or TRBV6-3 combines with J gene TRBJ2-1, with a possible D match to TRBD2 (7 bases). This CDR3 is built from 17 residues. Trimming cost V 3 bases and J 4 bases, with 19 bases left between them. Germline loops: CDR1 MNHEY, CDR2 SVGEGT. The CDR3 spells CASSYIIGGATYNEQFF. The CDR3, as DNA: TGTGCCAGCAGTTATATAATAGGGGGGGCTACTTACAATGAGCAGTTCTTC.

In its sample, this clonotype was seen many times. The chain recombines TRBV12-3 or TRBV12-4 with TRBJ2-1; TRBD2 agrees at 11 bases. This CDR3 is built from 15 residues. Unmatched junction bases numbered 9, after V lost 4 bases and J lost 10 bases. DNA for the CDR3: TGTGCCAGCAGTTCCGGGACTAGCGGTATGGGGGAGCAGTTCTTC. It yields the protein CASSSGTSGMGEQFF.

This clonotype has a count of ten or more. The V and J genes are TRBV20-1 and TRBJ2-1, with 8 bases aligning to TRBD1. Germline V gene sequence: CDR1 DFQATT, CDR2 SNEGSKA (reference sequence). Trimming at V came to 1 base and at J to 5 bases, leaving 4 bases not matched to a gene. The CDR3 totals 14 residues. CDR3 coding DNA: TGCAGTGCTAGAGCCGGGACAGGTCACAATGAGCAGTTCTTC. It codes for CSARAGTGHNEQFF.

There are many counts of this clonotype. V usage is TRBV3-1 and J usage is TRBJ1-4; possibly TRBD1 for D (6 bases). V was shortened by 2 bases and J by 8 bases, with 15 bases between the two germline ends. The CDR3 loop spans 15 amino acids. From germline, CDR1 is LGHDT and CDR2 YNNKEL (reference sequence). The CDR3 protein is CASSQLGGGPEKLFF. CDR3 in DNA: TGTGCCAGCAGCCAACTGGGGGGGGGGCCCGAAAAACTGTTTTTT.

This clonotype was detected many times. The chain employs TRBV20-1 and TRBJ1-2; D is undetermined. Looked up from germline, CDR1 is DFQATT and CDR2 is SNEGSKA (reference sequence). The CDR3 consists of 14 residues. Trimming took off 5 bases at V and 0 bases at J, with 13 bases between the two ends. CDR3 sequence (DNA): TGCAGTGCTTCGAAGGATACTTCTAACTATGGCTACACCTTC. Protein product: CSASKDTSNYGYTF.

Many counts were recorded for this clonotype. The chain uses TRBV2 and TRBJ2-2; TRBD1 agrees at 7 bases. Trimming cost V 5 bases and J 6 bases; bases outside gene matches: 9. CDR1 and CDR2 (germline): SNHLY, FYNNEI. The CDR3 totals 15 residues. CDR3 in amino acids: CASSPILTGAGELFF. CDR3 DNA: TGTGCCAGCAGTCCAATCCTCACAGGGGCCGGGGAGCTGTTTTTT.

This clonotype was counted many times. This sequence joins TRBV7-2 and TRBJ2-2; D possibly corresponds to TRBD1 (5 bases). The CDR3 has 15 amino acids. V lost 0 bases to trimming and J lost 5 bases, with 10 bases between them. Germline CDR1 reads SGHTA; CDR2 reads FQGNSA. The CDR3 bases are TGTGCCAGCAGCTTAGCGTATTCAGGGACCGGGGAGCTGTTTTTT. It codes for CASSLAYSGTGELFF.

The genes are TRBV7-2 and TRBJ2-3; 7 nucleotides match TRBD1. Losses at the gene ends were 3 bases for V and 2 bases for J; bases not matched to a gene: 8. The CDR3 runs 16 residues. CDR1 is SGHTA and CDR2 is FQGNSA in the germline V gene. The chain's CDR3 is CASSFFGGTVTDTQYF. The CDR3 DNA follows: TGTGCCAGCAGCTTTTTTGGTGGGACAGTCACAGATACGCAGTATTTT.

This clonotype was detected ten times or more. The chain carries TRBV7-2 and TRBJ1-6; TRBD1 is a possible D gene (5 bases). Germline V lookup: CDR1 SGHTA, CDR2 FQGNSA. V was pared by 3 bases and J by 6 bases, with 9 bases between. The CDR3 sequence is 14 residues long. DNA for the CDR3: TGTGCCAGCAGCTTGGGGACGGTTAATTCACCCCTCCACTTT. This codes for CASSLGTVNSPLHF.